This T cell receptor (beta chain) stems from a study of blood T cell repertoires in COVID-19. Turning to the study itself: PBMCs, B-cell-depleted T cells, or T cells provided the cDNA or gDNA that made up the material.

The CDR3 covers 16 residues. TCRdb keeps only in-frame clones here, not all; method: immunoSEQ multiplex PCR. The table records around 300,000 clones, approximately 92% of them present only once. The TCR sequence derives from a woman between 18 and 29 years old who had recovered from COVID-19. The chain employs TRBV21-1 and TRBJ2-3; the listed D gene, TRBD1, was not tested against the DNA. TRBV21-1 is reported as a pseudogene. Material for sequencing was PBMCs or T cells enriched from blood (not recorded which). CDR3 protein: CASRQGEKASTDTQYF. The CDR3 region has the DNA TGTGCCAGCAGACAGGGGGAGAAAGCTAGCACAGATACGCAGTATTTT.